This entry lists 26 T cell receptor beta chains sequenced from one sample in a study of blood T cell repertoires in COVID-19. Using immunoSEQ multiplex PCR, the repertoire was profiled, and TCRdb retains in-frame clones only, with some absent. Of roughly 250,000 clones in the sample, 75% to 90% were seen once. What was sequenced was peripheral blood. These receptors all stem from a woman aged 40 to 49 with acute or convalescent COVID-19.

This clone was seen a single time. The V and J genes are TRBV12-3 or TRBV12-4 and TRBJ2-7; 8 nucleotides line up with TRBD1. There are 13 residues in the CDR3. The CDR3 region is CATSRQGAYEQYV. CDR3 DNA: TGTGCTACTAGTAGGCAGGGGGCTTACGAGCAGTACGTC.

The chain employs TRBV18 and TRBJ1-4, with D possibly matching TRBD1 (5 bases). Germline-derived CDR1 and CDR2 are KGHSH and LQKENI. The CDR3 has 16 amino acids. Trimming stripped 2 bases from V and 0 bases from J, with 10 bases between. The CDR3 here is CASSPVTDATNEKLFF. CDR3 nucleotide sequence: TGTGCCAGCTCACCAGTGACAGACGCAACTAATGAAAAACTGTTTTTT.

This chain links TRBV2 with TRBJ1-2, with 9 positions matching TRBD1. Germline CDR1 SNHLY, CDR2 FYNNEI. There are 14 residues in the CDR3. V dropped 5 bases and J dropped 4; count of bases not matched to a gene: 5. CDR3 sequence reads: CASSRGQGSYGYTF. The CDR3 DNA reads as TGTGCCAGCAGTCGGGGACAGGGTTCCTATGGCTACACCTTC.

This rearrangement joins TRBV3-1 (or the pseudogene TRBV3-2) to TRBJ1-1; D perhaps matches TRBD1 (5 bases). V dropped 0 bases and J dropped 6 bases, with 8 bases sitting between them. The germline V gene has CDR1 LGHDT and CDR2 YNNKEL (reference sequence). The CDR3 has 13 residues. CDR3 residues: CASSQDFRAEAFF. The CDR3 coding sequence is TGTGCCAGCAGCCAAGATTTCAGGGCTGAAGCTTTCTTT.

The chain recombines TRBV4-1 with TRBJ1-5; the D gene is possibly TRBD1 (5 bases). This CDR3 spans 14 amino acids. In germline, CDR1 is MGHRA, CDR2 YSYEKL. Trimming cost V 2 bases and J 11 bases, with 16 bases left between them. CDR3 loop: CASSQLGGTSAQHF. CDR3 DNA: TGCGCCAGCAGCCAATTGGGGGGGACTTCGGCCCAGCATTTT.

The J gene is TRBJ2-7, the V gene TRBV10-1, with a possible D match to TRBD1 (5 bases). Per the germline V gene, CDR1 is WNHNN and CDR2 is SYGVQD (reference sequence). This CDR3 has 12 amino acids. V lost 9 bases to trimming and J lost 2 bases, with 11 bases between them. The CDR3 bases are TGCGCCAGAGGACACCGTCCCTACGAGCAGTACGTC. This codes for CARGHRPYEQYV.

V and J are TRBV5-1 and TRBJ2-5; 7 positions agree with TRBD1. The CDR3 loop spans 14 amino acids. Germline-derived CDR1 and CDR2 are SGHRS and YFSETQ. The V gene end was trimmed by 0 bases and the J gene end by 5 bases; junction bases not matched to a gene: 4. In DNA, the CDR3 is TGCGCCAGCAGCTTGGCCACAGGGGTGGAGACCCAGTACTTC. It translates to CASSLATGVETQYF.

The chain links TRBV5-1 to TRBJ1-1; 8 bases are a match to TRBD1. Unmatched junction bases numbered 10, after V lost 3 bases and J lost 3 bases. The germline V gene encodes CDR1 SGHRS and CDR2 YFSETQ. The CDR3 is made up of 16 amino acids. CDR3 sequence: CASSSQQGGRDTEAFF. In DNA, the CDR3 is TGCGCCAGCAGCTCACAACAGGGGGGCAGGGACACTGAAGCTTTCTTT.

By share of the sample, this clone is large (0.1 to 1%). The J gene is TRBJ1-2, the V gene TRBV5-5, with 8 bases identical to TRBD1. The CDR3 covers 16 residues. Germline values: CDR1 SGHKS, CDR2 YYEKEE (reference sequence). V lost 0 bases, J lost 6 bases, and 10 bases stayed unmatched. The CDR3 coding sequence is TGTGCCAGCAGCTTGGGCGGGGTCAGGGGGCTTCATGGCTACACCTTC. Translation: CASSLGGVRGLHGYTF.

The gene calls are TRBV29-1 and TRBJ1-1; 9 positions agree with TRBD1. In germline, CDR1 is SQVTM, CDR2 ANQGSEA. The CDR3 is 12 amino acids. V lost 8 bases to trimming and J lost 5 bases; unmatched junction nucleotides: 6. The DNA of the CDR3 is TGCAGCATACGGACAGGGGATACTGAAGCTTTCTTT. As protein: CSIRTGDTEAFF.

Written as DNA, the CDR3 is TGTGCCAGCAGCTCCCAAGACAGGGGGGGCACAGATACGCAGTATTTT. It translates to CASSSQDRGGTDTQYF. The chain recombines TRBV11-2 with TRBJ2-3, with 9 bases identical to TRBD1. Trimming removed 4 bases from V and 1 base from J; junction bases left unmatched: 6. The CDR3 extends over 16 amino acids. Germline V gene lookup returns CDR1 SGHAT and CDR2 FQNNGV.

CDR3 protein: CASSLSFRVNTEAFF. In DNA form, the CDR3 reads TGTGCCAGCAGTTTATCGTTCAGGGTGAACACTGAAGCTTTCTTT. The chain links TRBV27 to TRBJ1-1; tentative D call: TRBD1 (5 bases). The CDR3 consists of 15 residues. Germline V lookup: CDR1 MNHEY, CDR2 SMNVEV (reference sequence). V was pared by 0 bases and J by 0 bases, with 8 bases between.

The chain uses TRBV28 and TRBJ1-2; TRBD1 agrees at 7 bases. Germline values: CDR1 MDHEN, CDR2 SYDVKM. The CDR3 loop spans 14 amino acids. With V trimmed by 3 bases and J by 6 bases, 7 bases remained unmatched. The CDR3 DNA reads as TGTGCCAGCAGTTTTTCGGGACAGAGTAATGGCTACACCTTC. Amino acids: CASSFSGQSNGYTF.

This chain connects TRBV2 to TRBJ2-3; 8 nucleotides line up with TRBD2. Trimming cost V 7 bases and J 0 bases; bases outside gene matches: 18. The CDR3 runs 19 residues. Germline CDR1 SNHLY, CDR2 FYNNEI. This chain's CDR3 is CASNDAGGFLPISTDTQYF. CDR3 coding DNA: TGTGCCAGCAACGATGCGGGGGGATTTCTTCCAATTAGCACAGATACGCAGTATTTT.

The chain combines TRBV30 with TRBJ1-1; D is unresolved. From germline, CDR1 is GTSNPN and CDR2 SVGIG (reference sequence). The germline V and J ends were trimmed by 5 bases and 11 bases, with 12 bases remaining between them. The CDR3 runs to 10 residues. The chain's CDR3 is CAWELGRAFF. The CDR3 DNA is TGTGCCTGGGAATTGGGCCGGGCTTTCTTT.

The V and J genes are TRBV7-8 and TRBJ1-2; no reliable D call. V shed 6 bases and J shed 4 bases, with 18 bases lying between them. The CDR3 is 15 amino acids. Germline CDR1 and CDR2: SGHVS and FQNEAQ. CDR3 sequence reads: CASRFLDRRGYGYTF. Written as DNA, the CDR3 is TGTGCCAGCAGGTTTTTAGACCGGCGGGGCTATGGCTACACCTTC.

The DNA of the CDR3 is TGTGCCAGCAGCCGGACGGCGGGCATCAATGAAAAACTGTTTTTT. Amino acid sequence: CASSRTAGINEKLFF. V is TRBV7-9 and J is TRBJ1-4; D unresolved. With 5 bases removed from V and 5 bases from J, the gap between germline ends came to 15 bases. Germline CDR1 is SEHNR and CDR2 is FQNEAQ (reference sequence). The CDR3 is 15 amino acids.

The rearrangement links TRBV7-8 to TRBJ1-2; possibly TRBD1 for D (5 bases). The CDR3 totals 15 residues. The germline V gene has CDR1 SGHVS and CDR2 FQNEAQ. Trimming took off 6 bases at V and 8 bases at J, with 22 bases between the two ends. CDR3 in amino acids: CASSSRSRAVGGYTF. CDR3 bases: TGTGCCAGCAGTTCCCGATCCAGGGCGGTGGGAGGCTACACCTTC.

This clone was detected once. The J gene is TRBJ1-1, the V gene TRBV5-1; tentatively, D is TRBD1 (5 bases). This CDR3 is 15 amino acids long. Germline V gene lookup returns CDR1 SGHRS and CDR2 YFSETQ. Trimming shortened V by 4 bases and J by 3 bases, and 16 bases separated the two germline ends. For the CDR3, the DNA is TGCGCCAGCAGCCCTGGAGGGACGCTGGACACTGAAGCTTTCTTT. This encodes CASSPGGTLDTEAFF.

In nucleotides, the CDR3 is TGTGCCAGCAGCCAAGCTCAAACAGGATCCTACACCTTC. Translation gives CASSQAQTGSYTF. The chain carries TRBV3-1 (or the pseudogene TRBV3-2) and TRBJ1-2, with D perhaps matching TRBD1 (5 bases). V dropped 1 base and J dropped 10 bases, with 13 bases sitting between them. The CDR3 covers 13 residues. Germline CDR1 and CDR2: LGHDT and YNNKEL (reference sequence).

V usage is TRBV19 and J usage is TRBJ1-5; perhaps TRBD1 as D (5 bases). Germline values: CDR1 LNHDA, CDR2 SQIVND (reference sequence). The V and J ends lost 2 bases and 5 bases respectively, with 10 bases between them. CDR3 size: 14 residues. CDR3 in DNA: TGTGCCAGTAGTATAAGAAGGGGATATCAGCCCCAGCATTTT. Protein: CASSIRRGYQPQHF.

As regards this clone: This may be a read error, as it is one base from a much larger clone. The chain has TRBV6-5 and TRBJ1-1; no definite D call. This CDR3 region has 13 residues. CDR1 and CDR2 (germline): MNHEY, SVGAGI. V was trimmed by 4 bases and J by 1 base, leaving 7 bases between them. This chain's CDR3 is CASSLKRNTEAFF. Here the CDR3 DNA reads TGTGCCAGCAGTTTAAAGAGGAACACTGAAGCTTTCTTT.

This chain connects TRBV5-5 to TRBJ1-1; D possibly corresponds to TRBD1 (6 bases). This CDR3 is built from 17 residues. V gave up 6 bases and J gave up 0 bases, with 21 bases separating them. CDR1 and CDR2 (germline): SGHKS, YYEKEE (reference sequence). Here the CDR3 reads CASTHYISGTMNTEAFF. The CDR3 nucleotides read TGTGCCAGCACCCATTATATCTCCGGGACAATGAACACTGAAGCTTTCTTT. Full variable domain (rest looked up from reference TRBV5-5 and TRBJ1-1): DAGVTQSPTHLIKTRGQQVTLRCSPISGHKSVSWYQQVLGQGPQFIFQYYEKEERGRGNFPDRFSARQFPNYSSELNVNALLLGDSALYLCASTHYISGTMNTEAFFGQGTRLTVV.

The CDR3 reads CASRQSNQPQHF. Written as DNA, the CDR3 is TGTGCCAGCAGACAGAGCAATCAGCCCCAGCATTTT. The J gene is TRBJ1-5, the V gene TRBV2, with D unresolved. The CDR3 contains 12 residues. V dropped 6 bases and J dropped 1 base, with 4 bases sitting between them. Germline values: CDR1 SNHLY, CDR2 FYNNEI.

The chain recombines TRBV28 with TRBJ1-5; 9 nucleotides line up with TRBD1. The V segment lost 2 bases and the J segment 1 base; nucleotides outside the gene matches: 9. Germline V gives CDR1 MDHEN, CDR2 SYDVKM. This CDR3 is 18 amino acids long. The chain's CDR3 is CASSLRGTGRVSNQPQHF. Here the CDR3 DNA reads TGTGCCAGCAGTTTAAGGGGGACAGGGCGAGTCAGCAATCAGCCCCAGCATTTT. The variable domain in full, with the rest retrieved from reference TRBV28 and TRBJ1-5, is DVKVTQSSRYLVKRTGEKVFLECVQDMDHENMFWYRQDPGLGLRLIYFSYDVKMKEKGDIPEGYSVSREKKERFSLILESASTNQTSMYLCASSLRGTGRVSNQPQHFGDGTRLSIL.

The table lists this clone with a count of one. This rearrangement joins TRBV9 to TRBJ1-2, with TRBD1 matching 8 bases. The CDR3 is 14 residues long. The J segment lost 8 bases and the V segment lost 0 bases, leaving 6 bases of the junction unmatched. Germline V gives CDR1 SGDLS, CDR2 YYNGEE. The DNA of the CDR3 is TGTGCCAGCAGCGTAGGACAGGGGAGGGGAGGCTACACCTTC. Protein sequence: CASSVGQGRGGYTF.